This T cell receptor beta chain stems from a study of identical twins (dated by TCRdb to 2016 to 2018). In terms of the full investigation: To test whether fetal clonotypes persist, the study used deep sequencing on TCR alpha and beta repertoires from monozygotic twins, unrelated adults of various ages, and cord blood. Replicate twin experiments were performed at different times using different library preparation protocols to rule out contamination.

Findings and caveats that apply to the study as a whole: In beta out-of-frame sequences, excess twin sharing was weaker, because having fewer shared sequences lowered the signal-to-noise ratio. Because the same donors could not be followed over many years, conclusions were based on cross-sectional statistical analysis. Zero-insertion analyses could be partly confounded by invariant T cells such as MAIT and iNKT, although diverse VJ usage argued against such confounding for most clonotypes. Out-of-frame TCR alpha sharing in monozygotic twins was systematically underestimated by recombination models, whereas sharing between unrelated individuals was in agreement with the recombination models. Compared with coincidental sharing between unrelated individuals, out-of-frame TCR alpha sequences shared between twins showed an excess of sequences with low generation probability. Abundant cord blood beta clonotypes carried fewer insertions; young adult naive repertoires showed a weaker similar trend, while memory repertoires showed none.

In the germline V gene, CDR1 corresponds to MGHRA and CDR2 to YSYEKL. From cysteine to phenylalanine, the CDR3 is 13 amino acids long. The sequence is cut down to CDR3 DNA, 39 bases in frame from base 1. Trimming costs V 2 bases and J 4 bases, and their ends lie 5 bases apart. The library was made by 5' RACE. TCRdb records Illumina HiSeq 2000 as the sequencer. A universal primer binding site was added through template switching, and the final cDNA carried a unique molecular identifier so that TCR cDNA molecules could be counted accurately. First-strand cDNA for TCR alpha and beta chains was synthesized from specific primers in the conserved constant-segment region. Each cDNA library was double barcoded, with a SMART-Mk sample barcode plus Illumina barcodes, to control for contamination. TruSeq adapter sequences along with Illumina sample barcodes were introduced in two successive PCR steps. The TCR alpha and beta cDNA libraries were sequenced on the Illumina HiSeq platform using custom primers. In the source study's methods: MiGEC processed the raw reads to extract unique molecular identifiers, while MiXCR was used to determine the CDR3 positions. Recombination models were inferred per individual with the repgenHMM and IGoR tools using an EM algorithm. The tcR package in R was used for shared clonotype analysis, with sharing normalized by the product of cloneset sizes. To study raw recombination without the effects of thymic and clonal selection, out-of-frame nonproductive sequences were analyzed. Using fastp trimming at Q25 and MiXCR clonotype assembly, TCRdb reanalyzed the public sequencing data and kept in-frame beta chains. Each entry is one CDR3 protein sequence, shown with its most common DNA and genes. What appears here as the V and J calls and clone size reflects TCRdb's work, not the paper's. For this sample the table gives a few hundred thousand distinct CDR3 sequences, of which just under 10% were detected only once. Jointly, the top ten make up 2.5% to 3.5% of the sample.

Every donor was a healthy Caucasian. The twin cohort consisted of three pairs of female monozygotic twins, all aged roughly 18 to 29 years. The RNA used for TCR libraries was isolated from peripheral blood mononuclear cells. About this clonotype itself: No cognate antigen has been identified for it. There are no base qualities to consult, and no much larger clone falls within one base.

The same sample was also studied in work on yellow fever vaccine responses in identical twins. The second study also describes: The T cell response to vaccination in identical twins was reported by the authors to appear partly convergent and partly personalized. Focusing on identical twins, the study followed the T cell clones that responded to the vaccine, and did so with precision.

Material: PBMCs. The sequence was obtained from a young woman in good health. The chain was built from TRBV4-1 and TRBJ2-2, with the D gene call left open. CDR3 region: CASSQILTGELFF. The DNA sequence is given as TGCGCCAGCAGCCAAATCCTCACCGGGGAGCTGTTTTTT.